Presented here are 19 T cell receptor beta chains from one specimen sequenced in a study of blood T cell repertoires in COVID-19. Repertoires were generated with immunoSEQ multiplex PCR, while TCRdb's copy carries only in-frame clones and drops some. The sample has approximately 150,000 clones, 80% to 90% seen once. What was sequenced was peripheral blood. The receptors shown here come from a woman in her fifties or sixties with active COVID-19.

This clone was counted once. This chain joins TRBV7-2 and TRBJ1-6; possibly TRBD1 for D (5 bases). V lost 3 bases, J lost 5 bases, and 11 bases lay in between. This CDR3 has 15 residues. Per the germline V gene, CDR1 is SGHTA and CDR2 is FQGNSA. The CDR3: CASSFRVKDNSPLHF. The CDR3 region has the DNA TGTGCCAGCAGCTTCAGGGTCAAGGATAATTCACCCCTCCACTTT.

This sequence joins TRBV18 and TRBJ2-7; the match to TRBD1 covers 7 bases. This CDR3 contains 16 residues. Germline V gene sequence: CDR1 KGHSH, CDR2 LQKENI. J gave up 3 bases and V 4 bases, and 12 bases lay outside the gene matches. For the CDR3, the DNA is TGTGCCAGCTCACGGGTGCCGCCGGGACAGTTCTACGAGCAGTACTTC. As protein: CASSRVPPGQFYEQYF.

The rearrangement links TRBV28 to TRBJ2-7; D gene ambiguous. The CDR3 is 14 residues long. The V gene's germline CDR1 is MDHEN and CDR2 SYDVKM. Deletions cut 1 base from V and 2 bases from J, with 9 bases between. CDR3 nucleotides: TGTGCCAGCAGTTTATACTCGGTCCCCTACGAGCAGTACTTC. This gives the protein CASSLYSVPYEQYF. The whole variable domain, filled in from reference TRBV28 and TRBJ2-7, reads DVKVTQSSRYLVKRTGEKVFLECVQDMDHENMFWYRQDPGLGLRLIYFSYDVKMKEKGDIPEGYSVSREKKERFSLILESASTNQTSMYLCASSLYSVPYEQYFGPGTRLTVT.

V and J are TRBV5-1 and TRBJ2-3; the D gene is possibly TRBD2 (5 bases). The V end lost 0 bases, the J end lost 5 bases, and 13 bases lay between the germline ends. The CDR3 has 15 amino acids. From germline, CDR1 is SGHRS and CDR2 YFSETQ. The CDR3 spells CASSLAPSEGDTQYF. The CDR3 region has the DNA TGCGCCAGCAGCTTGGCTCCTAGTGAGGGAGATACGCAGTATTTT.

V is TRBV28 and J is TRBJ2-5; 10 positions match TRBD2. CDR1 is MDHEN and CDR2 is SYDVKM in the germline V gene. The CDR3 length is 18 residues. V shed 1 base and J 4 bases; nucleotides not matched to a gene: 12. The CDR3 loop reads CASSLYTLYLAGVETQYF. In DNA, the CDR3 is TGTGCCAGCAGTTTATACACACTATACCTAGCGGGAGTAGAGACCCAGTACTTC.

V and J are TRBV5-8 and TRBJ2-5; D gene ambiguous. This CDR3 has 12 amino acids. Deletions cut 4 bases from V and 5 bases from J, with 9 bases between. Germline CDR1 and CDR2: SGHTS and YDEGEE. The chain's CDR3 is CASSPSVETQYF. CDR3 sequence (DNA): TGTGCCAGCAGCCCTTCGGTGGAGACCCAGTACTTC.

The chain is built from TRBV5-1 and TRBJ1-6; D unresolved. The V end was cut by 2 bases, the J end by 10 bases, with 10 bases between. The CDR3 runs 13 residues. CDR1 is SGHRS and CDR2 is YFSETQ in the germline V gene. The CDR3 loop reads CASSLEGGSPLHF. In DNA, the CDR3 is TGCGCCAGCAGCTTAGAAGGAGGCTCACCCCTCCACTTT.

J is TRBJ2-7 and V is TRBV11-2, with TRBD2 matching 7 bases. This CDR3 is 14 amino acids long. CDR1 is SGHAT and CDR2 is FQNNGV in the germline V gene. After removal of 0 bases from V and 11 bases from J, the junction contained 10 bases not matched to a gene. The CDR3 sequence is CASSLESLAVREYF. The CDR3 coding sequence is TGTGCCAGCAGCTTAGAGTCTCTAGCGGTACGGGAGTACTTC.

This chain uses TRBV5-4 with TRBJ2-2; TRBD2 matches 9 bases. Losses at the gene ends were 3 bases for V and 4 bases for J; bases not matched to a gene: 4. Germline CDR1 and CDR2: SGHNT and YYREEE (reference sequence). The CDR3 extends over 15 amino acids. The CDR3 DNA is TGTGCCAGCAGCTGGGGGACTAGCTTCACCGGGGAGCTGTTTTTT. It specifies CASSWGTSFTGELFF.

The chain carries TRBV7-9 and TRBJ1-2; tentatively, D is TRBD1 (5 bases). Germline CDR1 SEHNR, CDR2 FQNEAQ (reference sequence). V lost 1 base, J lost 4 bases, and 19 bases lay in between. The CDR3 has 17 amino acids. CDR3 nucleotides: TGTGCCAGCAGCTTAGGGGTCACAGGTATCGGAGTCTATGGCTACACCTTC. Its translation is CASSLGVTGIGVYGYTF.

This chain connects TRBV25-1 to TRBJ2-5; D call uncertain. Per germline, CDR1 MGHDK and CDR2 SYGVNS. The CDR3 has 13 residues. V was pared by 4 bases and J by 5 bases, with 11 bases between. The CDR3 loop is CASSGTFLETQYF. The CDR3 nucleotides read TGTGCCAGCAGTGGCACATTTTTGGAGACCCAGTACTTC.

This sequence joins TRBV11-3 and TRBJ2-5; 8 bases are shared with TRBD1. The CDR3 length is 16 residues. V was pared by 5 bases and J by 2 bases, with 10 bases of the junction left unmatched. Germline V gene data show CDR1 as SGHNT and CDR2 as YENEEA. This CDR3 is CASSPGTGPFQETQYF. The CDR3 DNA is TGTGCCAGCAGCCCGGGGACAGGCCCGTTTCAAGAGACCCAGTACTTC. The full variable domain, with the rest looked up from reference TRBV11-3 and TRBJ2-5, is EAGVVQSPRYKIIEKKQPVAFWCNPISGHNTLYWYLQNLGQGPELLIRYENEEAVDDSQLPKDRFSAERLKGVDSTLKIQPAELGDSAVYLCASSPGTGPFQETQYFGPGTRLLVL.

The genes are TRBV7-6 and TRBJ2-7; D is perhaps TRBD1 (6 bases). The V end was cut by 5 bases, the J end by 0 bases, with 17 bases between. The CDR3 totals 16 residues. The V gene's germline CDR1 is SGHVS and CDR2 FNYEAQ. CDR3 loop: CASSPRSGTTSYEQYF. The CDR3 coding sequence is TGTGCCAGCAGCCCGAGATCCGGGACAACCTCCTACGAGCAGTACTTC. The whole variable domain, filled in from reference TRBV7-6 and TRBJ2-7, reads GAGVSQSPRYKVTKRGQDVALRCDPISGHVSLYWYRQALGQGPEFLTYFNYEAQQDKSGLPNDRFSAERPEGSISTLTIQRTEQRDSAMYRCASSPRSGTTSYEQYFGPGTRLTVT.

This clone was counted between two and nine times. The chain links TRBV4-2 to TRBJ2-1, with TRBD2 as a possible D gene (5 bases). The CDR3 consists of 16 residues. The germline CDR1 and CDR2 sequences are LGHNA and YNFKEQ. V lost 0 bases to trimming and J lost 5 bases, with 14 bases between them. As DNA, the CDR3 is TGTGCCAGCAGCCAAGAGCAATCGGGATTTGACAATGAGCAGTTCTTC. It encodes CASSQEQSGFDNEQFF.

V and J are TRBV12-3 or TRBV12-4 and TRBJ2-3; 8 bases align to TRBD2. V lost 7 bases to trimming and J lost 2 bases; unmatched junction nucleotides: 2. The CDR3 runs to 13 residues. CDR3 in amino acids: CASKRGNTDTQYF. The CDR3 coding sequence is TGTGCCAGCAAGCGGGGGAACACAGATACGCAGTATTTT.

This clone was seen only once. The chain employs TRBV21-1 and TRBJ2-5; TRBD1, the D gene given by the table, was not confirmed from the DNA. TRBV21-1 represents a pseudogene. The CDR3 loop spans 16 amino acids. The CDR3 is CASSITDRGSCETQYF. DNA for the CDR3: TGTGCCAGCAGCATTACGGACAGGGGAAGTTGCGAGACCCAGTACTTC.

The rearrangement uses TRBV4-1 and TRBJ1-4, with D possibly TRBD1 on 5 matching bases. The ends were cut back, 0 bases at V and 3 bases at J, with 11 bases in the middle. Germline V gives CDR1 MGHRA, CDR2 YSYEKL. The CDR3 has 16 residues. The CDR3: CASSQEVRGSNEKLFF. The CDR3 DNA follows: TGCGCCAGCAGCCAAGAAGTAAGGGGCTCTAATGAAAAACTGTTTTTT.

The V gene is TRBV4-1, the J gene TRBJ2-2; D possibly corresponds to TRBD1 (6 bases). The CDR3 contains 15 residues. From germline, CDR1 is MGHRA and CDR2 YSYEKL. V gave up 0 bases and J gave up 5 bases, with 10 bases separating them. DNA of the CDR3: TGCGCCAGCAGCCAAGACAGGGGATCGACCGGGGAGCTGTTTTTT. As protein: CASSQDRGSTGELFF.

This chain links TRBV6-1 with TRBJ2-5; 7 bases fit TRBD2. The CDR3 loop spans 15 amino acids. V lost 3 bases and J lost 5; bases outside the gene matches: 9. CDR1 is MNHNS and CDR2 is SASEGT in the germline V gene. CDR3: CASSEGLLARETQYF. The DNA of the CDR3 is TGTGCCAGCAGTGAGGGATTACTAGCGCGGGAGACCCAGTACTTC.